These T cell receptor beta chains were read from a single sample in a study of CD8+CD57+ T cells in acquired aplastic anemia. TCRdb ran MiXCR on the reads and lists one entry per CDR3 protein. The sample has 250,000 or so distinct CDR3 sequences, around 45% seen once. Material: sorted CD4+, CD8+, or CD8+CD57+ T cells (not recorded which) from PBMCs. Receptors originate from a human donor with aplastic anemia. Both conserved end residues are part of each CDR3. The D gene is left open where the match is weak. Rows may omit the clone size; those that give it use once, few, many or a size class.

cdr3_aa | cdr3_nt | clone_size | v_call | d_call | j_call
CASRSRQPNQPQHF | TGTGCCAGCAGGTCTCGTCAGCCCAATCAGCCCCAGCATTTT | . | TRBV27 | . | TRBJ1-5
CAISESTGKHF | TGTGCCATCAGTGAGTCAACAGGGAAGCACTTC | . | TRBV10-3 | . | TRBJ2-7
CASRDTGDNQPQHF | TGTGCCAGCAGGGACACAGGGGACAATCAGCCCCAGCATTTT | . | TRBV2 | TRBD1 | TRBJ1-5
CASSLAPETGRQPQHF | TGTGCCAGCAGTTTAGCTCCTGAGACAGGGAGGCAGCCCCAGCATTTT | many | TRBV12-3/TRBV12-4 | TRBD1 | TRBJ1-5
CSARVLQTGRVYIGYTF | TGCAGTGCTAGAGTTTTACAGACAGGGCGCGTCTATATTGGCTACACCTTC | . | TRBV20-1 | TRBD1 | TRBJ1-2
CATRPGAQLPGEQYF | TGTGCCACCAGACCGGGGGCCCAACTACCGGGGGAGCAGTACTTC | . | TRBV7-2 | . | TRBJ2-7
CASSLGPGGTGELFF | TGCGCCAGCAGCTTGGGGCCAGGGGGCACCGGGGAGCTGTTTTTT | . | TRBV5-1 | TRBD1 | TRBJ2-2
CATSGLVAGRGYEQYF | TGTGCCACCAGTGGTTTGGTTGCAGGGCGGGGGTACGAGCAGTACTTC | many | TRBV24-1 | TRBD2 | TRBJ2-7
CASSPRTPGEQYF | TGTGCCAGCAGCCCGAGGACCCCGGGGGAGCAGTACTTC | few | TRBV7-9 | . | TRBJ2-7
CAWSVAGGNEQFF | TGTGCCTGGAGTGTAGCGGGAGGCAATGAGCAGTTCTTC | few | TRBV30 | TRBD2 | TRBJ2-1
CASSQDGGGSEQYF | TGTGCCAGCAGCCAAGATGGGGGGGGATCCGAGCAGTACTTC | . | TRBV14 | TRBD2 | TRBJ2-7
CASSETVSSNYGYTF | TGTGCCAGCAGTGAGACCGTATCTTCTAACTATGGCTACACCTTC | many | TRBV6-2/TRBV6-3 | . | TRBJ1-2
CASSLRGANYGYTF | TGTGCCAGCAGTTTACGGGGAGCTAACTATGGCTACACCTTC | many | TRBV12-3/TRBV12-4 | . | TRBJ1-2
CASSIFAGYEQYF | TGTGCCAGTAGTATATTCGCCGGCTACGAGCAGTACTTC | many | TRBV19 | . | TRBJ2-7
CASSLGPFEDTGELFF | TGTGCCAGCAGCTTAGGCCCCTTTGAGGACACCGGGGAGCTGTTTTTT | many | TRBV11-3 | . | TRBJ2-2
CATSREPPRPLTGFDTEAFF | TGTGCCACCAGCAGAGAGCCTCCCCGCCCACTAACAGGGTTCGACACTGAAGCTTTCTTT | many | TRBV15 | . | TRBJ1-1
CAHEGSLAEQYF | TGTGCCCATGAAGGGAGCCTAGCCGAGCAGTACTTC | . | TRBV30 | . | TRBJ2-7
CASSPPWGLNTEAFF | TGTGCCAGCAGCCCACCGTGGGGGCTGAACACTGAAGCTTTCTTT | . | TRBV11-2 | . | TRBJ1-1
CASSLGGGTGSGANVLTF | TGTGCCAGCAGCTTAGGCGGCGGGACAGGGTCTGGGGCCAACGTCCTGACTTTC | . | TRBV5-1 | TRBD1 | TRBJ2-6
CATSREGTGVGYEQYF | TGTGCCACCAGCAGAGAAGGGACAGGGGTCGGCTACGAGCAGTACTTC | . | TRBV15 | TRBD1 | TRBJ2-7
CASSAGPRYSSGTENQPQHF | TGCGCCAGCAGTGCGGGTCCTAGGTACTCCTCAGGGACAGAGAATCAGCCCCAGCATTTT | once | TRBV10-1 | TRBD1 | TRBJ1-5
CASSQEASGSGANVLTF | TGTGCCAGCAGCCAAGAGGCTAGCGGCTCTGGGGCCAACGTCCTGACTTTC | . | TRBV4-2 | TRBD2 | TRBJ2-6
CASSTEDRGQQPQHF | TGTGCCAGCAGTACCGAGGACAGGGGGCAGCAGCCCCAGCATTTT | . | TRBV28 | TRBD1 | TRBJ1-5
CASRPTGSSGNTIYF | TGTGCCAGCAGGCCTACAGGGTCGAGTGGAAACACCATATATTTT | . | TRBV11-2 | . | TRBJ1-3
CSASSPTGAGNTIYF | TGCAGTGCCAGCAGCCCTACCGGAGCTGGAAACACCATATATTTT | . | TRBV20-1 | . | TRBJ1-3
CASGGASGGTNEQFF | TGTGCCAGCGGGGGGGCCTCCGGGGGAACGAATGAGCAGTTCTTC | . | TRBV7-2 | . | TRBJ2-1
CASSPLLAGTTQETQYF | TGTGCCAGCAGTCCCCTCCTAGCGGGGACTACACAAGAGACCCAGTACTTC | . | TRBV28 | TRBD2 | TRBJ2-5
CASSGDGQGKPQHF | TGTGCCAGCAGCGGTGACGGGCAGGGTAAGCCCCAGCATTTT | many | TRBV9 | . | TRBJ1-5
CASGGTEKLFF | TGTGCCAGCGGGGGGACTGAAAAACTGTTTTTT | many | TRBV25-1 | . | TRBJ1-4
CASSPSFGQQETQYF | TGTGCCAGCAGTCCCTCCTTCGGACAGCAAGAGACCCAGTACTTC | few | TRBV27 | . | TRBJ2-5
CASSRRDRSYSPLHF | TGCGCCAGCAGCCGCAGGGACAGGAGTTATTCACCCCTCCACTTT | many | TRBV4-3 | TRBD1 | TRBJ1-6
CARVRDNEQFF | TGTGCTAGAGTACGGGACAATGAGCAGTTCTTC | . | TRBV19 | . | TRBJ2-1
CASAGFGDSGTGEWYEQYF | TGTGCCAGCGCCGGGTTTGGGGACTCAGGGACAGGGGAGTGGTACGAGCAGTACTTC | . | TRBV25-1 | TRBD1 | TRBJ2-7
CASSERAGHNSPLHF | TGTGCCAGCAGTGAAAGAGCGGGGCATAATTCACCCCTCCACTTT | . | TRBV2 | . | TRBJ1-6
CASSLDAISTDTQYF | TGTGCCAGCAGCTTAGACGCCATTTCCACAGATACGCAGTATTTT | . | TRBV7-2 | . | TRBJ2-3
CASSLAYGGNTEAFF | TGTGCCAGCAGCTTAGCGTATGGAGGGAACACTGAAGCTTTCTTT | . | TRBV7-6 | . | TRBJ1-1
CASSLVVGLDQPQHF | TGTGCCAGCAGCTTAGTTGTAGGGCTCGATCAGCCCCAGCATTTT | many | TRBV7-6 | . | TRBJ1-5
CAGRRLAGMGNTGELFF | TGTGCCGGTCGGAGACTAGCGGGAATGGGGAACACCGGGGAGCTGTTTTTT | many | TRBV7-9 | TRBD2 | TRBJ2-2
CSVDGARAYNEQFF | TGCAGCGTTGACGGGGCCAGGGCCTACAATGAGCAGTTCTTC | . | TRBV29-1 | . | TRBJ2-1
CASSLGRVKDTEAFF | TGTGCCAGCAGCTTAGGGAGGGTTAAGGACACTGAAGCTTTCTTT | many | TRBV5-8 | . | TRBJ1-1
CASSYGGVNTEAFF | TGTGCCAGCAGTTACGGGGGGGTGAACACTGAAGCTTTCTTT | . | TRBV6-5 | . | TRBJ1-1
CASSLDQAYQETQYF | TGTGCCAGCAGCTTAGACCAGGCGTACCAAGAGACCCAGTACTTC | . | TRBV7-9 | . | TRBJ2-5
CASSQGPSGGATDTQYF | TGTGCCAGCAGCCAAGGTCCTAGCGGGGGGGCCACAGATACGCAGTATTTT | many | TRBV7-9 | TRBD2 | TRBJ2-3
CASSYSRTRDNEQFF | TGTGCCAGCAGTTATAGTAGGACACGGGACAATGAGCAGTTCTTC | many | TRBV6-6 | . | TRBJ2-1
CAWKGGEVWTEAFF | TGTGCCTGGAAGGGGGGGGAGGTGTGGACTGAAGCTTTCTTT | . | TRBV30 | . | TRBJ1-1
CASSYDTSYTF | TGTGCCAGCAGCTACGATACAAGCTACACCTTC | . | TRBV5-1 | . | TRBJ1-2
CSAIEGAGLTYEQYF | TGCAGTGCTATCGAGGGGGCGGGACTCACCTACGAGCAGTACTTC | few | TRBV20-1 | . | TRBJ2-7
CASSLYQARETQYF | TGTGCCAGCAGCTTATATCAAGCGCGGGAGACCCAGTACTTC | . | TRBV7-3 | . | TRBJ2-5
CASSLWGSSSYEQYF | TGCGCCAGCAGCTTGTGGGGGAGTAGCTCCTACGAGCAGTACTTC | many | TRBV5-1 | . | TRBJ2-7
CASSPLGPYNEQFF | TGCGCCAGCAGCCCACTGGGCCCATACAATGAGCAGTTCTTC | . | TRBV4-3 | . | TRBJ2-1
CASSLGWTARNQPQHF | TGTGCCAGCAGCTTAGGATGGACAGCTAGGAATCAGCCCCAGCATTTT | . | TRBV11-2 | . | TRBJ1-5
CASDRVGLEAFF | TGTGCCAGCGACAGGGTAGGCCTTGAAGCTTTCTTT | many | TRBV6-1 | TRBD1 | TRBJ1-1
CASSQGTGLNTEAFF | TGTGCCAGCAGCCAAGGGACAGGTTTGAACACTGAAGCTTTCTTT | many | TRBV13 | TRBD1 | TRBJ1-1